This TCR beta chain was recorded in a study of blood T cell repertoires in COVID-19. Germline V gene sequence: CDR1 MNHEY, CDR2 SVGEGT. V shed 2 bases and J 7 bases; nucleotides not matched to a gene: 4. CDR3 length: 14 amino acids. Clones were read by immunoSEQ multiplex PCR, and TCRdb kept only the in-frame ones, dropping some. The table records about 130,000 clones, roughly 89% of them present only once. The clonotype originates from a man aged 55 to 70 with active or convalescent COVID-19. The V gene is TRBV6-2 or TRBV6-3, the J gene TRBJ1-4; 7 bases are shared with TRBD1. Sequenced sample: peripheral blood. The CDR3 DNA sequence: TGTGCCAGCAGTTACCGATGGGACAGTGAAAAACTGTTTTTT. This sequence encodes CASSYRWDSEKLFF.